The 16 T cell receptor beta chains below come from one sample, sequenced in a study of Ad26.COV2.S vaccination and SARS-CoV-2 variants. Indicated treatment: 15 to 20 received Ad26.COV2.S at low or high dose, single or two shots; 5 received placebo; per-sample allocation not given. All samples were drawn on day 63, counting from the first vaccine or placebo injection. The method was immunoSEQ multiplex PCR; TCRdb's version includes in-frame clones alone and lacks a portion of them. Among 450,000 to 550,000 clones listed, 75% to 90% were seen once. The material was peripheral blood, obtained in a trial of Ad26.COV2.S vaccine versus placebo. The source of these receptors is a person between 18 and 65 years old who received the Ad26.COV2.S COVID-19 vaccine or a placebo.

The CDR3 loop reads CASSLVEETQYF. The CDR3 coding sequence is TGTGCCAGCAGTTTGGTAGAAGAGACCCAGTACTTC. The gene calls are TRBV12-3 or TRBV12-4 and TRBJ2-5; D remains unclear. This CDR3 spans 12 amino acids. Deletions cut 3 bases from V and 3 bases from J, with 5 bases between.

The chain has TRBV7-9 and TRBJ1-2; D possibly corresponds to TRBD1 (5 bases). This CDR3 has 14 residues. V lost 3 bases and J lost 8, with 16 bases in between. Germline CDR1 reads SEHNR; CDR2 reads FQNEAQ (reference sequence). The CDR3 nucleotides read TGTGCCAGCAGCTTCCCCTCGGGGCGCGGAGGCTACACCTTC. This gives the protein CASSFPSGRGGYTF.

This clone was picked up a small number of times. The chain combines TRBV3-1 (or the pseudogene TRBV3-2) with TRBJ1-2, with 7 bases identical to TRBD1. This CDR3 has 14 residues. The germline CDR1 and CDR2 sequences are LGHDT and YNNKEL (reference sequence). V shed 2 bases and J 2 bases; nucleotides not matched to a gene: 2. The CDR3 here is CASSQTDRNYGYTF. The CDR3 DNA is TGTGCCAGCAGCCAAACGGACAGGAACTATGGCTACACCTTC.

This chain uses TRBV6-4 with TRBJ2-1; D unclear. Per the germline V gene, CDR1 is MRHNA and CDR2 is SNTAGT. CDR3 length: 15 residues. V lost 5 bases, J lost 0 bases, and 11 bases lay in between. CDR3 DNA: TGTGCCAGCAGTTCAATGGCAAGCTCCTACAATGAGCAGTTCTTC. This translates into CASSSMASSYNEQFF.

This chain connects TRBV3-1 (or the pseudogene TRBV3-2) to TRBJ1-6, with D uncertain. CDR1 and CDR2 from the germline V gene are LGHDT and YNNKEL (reference sequence). V shed 1 base and J shed 6 bases, with 7 bases lying between them. The CDR3 spans 14 residues. CDR3 sequence reads: CASSQGAVNSPLHF. For the CDR3, the DNA is TGTGCCAGCAGCCAAGGGGCAGTTAATTCACCCCTCCACTTT.

This chain links TRBV7-8 with TRBJ2-3; D is undetermined. The CDR3 consists of 14 residues. Per the germline V gene, CDR1 is SGHVS and CDR2 is FQNEAQ. V dropped 5 bases and J dropped 4 bases, with 13 bases sitting between them. This CDR3 reads CASSGSRAPDTQYF. The CDR3 region has the DNA TGTGCCAGCAGCGGCTCCCGGGCCCCAGATACGCAGTATTTT.

The J gene is TRBJ2-1, the V gene TRBV2; D perhaps matches TRBD2 (6 bases). Germline V gene sequence: CDR1 SNHLY, CDR2 FYNNEI. This CDR3 contains 13 residues. Trimming took 4 bases from V and 7 from J, leaving 11 bases between them. The CDR3 DNA is TGTGCCAGCAGTGTCGAGGAGGGGAATGAGCAGTTCTTC. Translated: CASSVEEGNEQFF.

The rearrangement joins TRBV4-1 to TRBJ2-7; 13 bases map to TRBD2. The germline V gene encodes CDR1 MGHRA and CDR2 YSYEKL. The CDR3 consists of 15 residues. V was clipped by 3 bases and J by 3 bases; unmatched bases: 2. CDR3 DNA sequence: TGCGCCAGCAGCCACAGACTAGCGGGAGGCTACGAGCAGTACGTC. Its translation is CASSHRLAGGYEQYV.

CDR3 in amino acids: CASRPTTGQRYGYTF. CDR3 coding DNA: TGTGCCAGTAGACCCACCACGGGACAGCGCTATGGCTACACCTTC. This chain joins TRBV19 and TRBJ1-2; 7 bases map to TRBD1. The CDR3 totals 15 residues. Per germline, CDR1 LNHDA and CDR2 SQIVND (reference sequence). Trimming at V came to 6 bases and at J to 4 bases, leaving 11 bases not matched to a gene. Variable domain in full (rest from reference TRBV19 and TRBJ1-2): DGGITQSPKYLFRKEGQNVTLSCEQNLNHDAMYWYRQDPGQGLRLIYYSQIVNDFQKGDIAEGYSVSREKKESFPLTVTSAQKNPTAFYLCASRPTTGQRYGYTFGSGTRLTVV.

The chain combines TRBV28 with TRBJ1-5, with D unclear. Germline V lookup: CDR1 MDHEN, CDR2 SYDVKM. Trimming stripped 1 base from V and 10 bases from J, with 14 bases between. There are 14 residues in the CDR3. CDR3 in DNA: TGTGCCAGCAGTTTATACGGTCCCATTTATCCCCAGCATTTT. This encodes CASSLYGPIYPQHF.

V is TRBV7-9 and J is TRBJ2-1, with 10 bases identical to TRBD2. Trimming at V came to 10 bases and at J to 4 bases, leaving 7 bases not matched to a gene. CDR3 length: 14 amino acids. Germline V lookup: CDR1 SEHNR, CDR2 FQNEAQ (reference sequence). The CDR3 protein is CAISGLASYNEQFF. The CDR3, as DNA: TGTGCCATCTCGGGACTAGCGAGTTACAATGAGCAGTTCTTC.

This chain connects TRBV7-8 to TRBJ1-2; D is unresolved. Germline V lookup: CDR1 SGHVS, CDR2 FQNEAQ. The CDR3 totals 15 residues. V was pared by 1 base and J by 0 bases, with 9 bases between. CDR3 bases: TGTGCCAGCAGCTTAGTCGGCCTAGCTAACTATGGCTACACCTTC. It translates to CASSLVGLANYGYTF.

The chain joins TRBV5-4 to TRBJ1-4; 9 bases agree with TRBD1. This CDR3 region has 14 residues. Germline CDR1 and CDR2: SGHNT and YYREEE (reference sequence). The J segment lost 5 bases and the V segment lost 2 bases, leaving 1 base of the junction unmatched. In nucleotides, the CDR3 is TGTGCCAGCAGCTTAGGGACAGGGAATGAAAAACTGTTTTTT. Residues: CASSLGTGNEKLFF. Supplemented by reference TRBV5-4 and TRBJ1-4, the full variable domain reads ETGVTQSPTHLIKTRGQQVTLRCSSQSGHNTVSWYQQALGQGPQFIFQYYREEENGRGNFPPRFSGLQFPNYSSELNVNALELDDSALYLCASSLGTGNEKLFFGSGTQLSVL.

The rearrangement links TRBV11-2 to TRBJ2-5, with TRBD2 as a possible D gene (6 bases). The CDR3 totals 13 residues. CDR1 and CDR2 (germline): SGHAT, FQNNGV. V lost 5 bases to trimming and J lost 4 bases, with 11 bases between them. CDR3 region: CASSRLGGETQYF. CDR3 nucleotide sequence: TGTGCCAGCAGCCGACTCGGGGGAGAGACCCAGTACTTC.

This rearrangement joins TRBV10-3 to TRBJ1-3; 9 nucleotides align to TRBD1. V lost 6 bases and J lost 4; bases outside the gene matches: 4. CDR1 ENHRY and CDR2 SYGVKD come from the germline V gene. The CDR3 consists of 14 residues. The DNA of the CDR3 is TGTGCCATCAGGACACAGGGGGCCGGAAACACCATATATTTT. Protein product: CAIRTQGAGNTIYF.

This chain uses TRBV6-6 with TRBJ2-1, with 7 bases matching TRBD2. The junction had 7 bases not matched to a gene; V was cut back by 2 bases and J by 6 bases. There are 15 residues in the CDR3. Germline-derived CDR1 and CDR2 are MNHNY and SVGAGI (reference sequence). In nucleotides, the CDR3 is TGTGCCAGCAGTTACGGGGTAGCGGGCTTCAATGAGCAGTTCTTC. This translates into CASSYGVAGFNEQFF.